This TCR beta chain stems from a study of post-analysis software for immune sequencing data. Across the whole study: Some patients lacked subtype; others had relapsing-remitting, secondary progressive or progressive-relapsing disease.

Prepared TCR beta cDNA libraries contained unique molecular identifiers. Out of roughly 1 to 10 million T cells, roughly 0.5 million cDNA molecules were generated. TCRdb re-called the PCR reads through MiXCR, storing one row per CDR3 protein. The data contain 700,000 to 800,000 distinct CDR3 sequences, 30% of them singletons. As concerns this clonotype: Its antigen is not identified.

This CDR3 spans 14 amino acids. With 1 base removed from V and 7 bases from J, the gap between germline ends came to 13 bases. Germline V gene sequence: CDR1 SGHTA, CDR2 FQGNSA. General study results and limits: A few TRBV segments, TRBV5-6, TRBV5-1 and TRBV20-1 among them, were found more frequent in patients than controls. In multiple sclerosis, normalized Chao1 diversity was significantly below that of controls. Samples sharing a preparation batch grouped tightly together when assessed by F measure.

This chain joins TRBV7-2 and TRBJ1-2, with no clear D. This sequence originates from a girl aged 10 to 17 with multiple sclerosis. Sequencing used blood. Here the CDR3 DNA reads TGTGCCAGCAGCTTAGACCGGCACGGCGGTGGCTACACCTTC. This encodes CASSLDRHGGGYTF.